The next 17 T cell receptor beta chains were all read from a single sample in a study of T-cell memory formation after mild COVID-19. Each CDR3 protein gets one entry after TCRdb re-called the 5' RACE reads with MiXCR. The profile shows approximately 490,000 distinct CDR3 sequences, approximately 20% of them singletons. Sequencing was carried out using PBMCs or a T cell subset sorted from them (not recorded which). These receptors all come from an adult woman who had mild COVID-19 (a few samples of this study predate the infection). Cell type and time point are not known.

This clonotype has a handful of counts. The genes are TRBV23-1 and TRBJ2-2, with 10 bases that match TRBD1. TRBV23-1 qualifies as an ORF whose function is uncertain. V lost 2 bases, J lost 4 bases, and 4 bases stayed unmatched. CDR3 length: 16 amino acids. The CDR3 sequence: CASSQLRTGGTGELFF. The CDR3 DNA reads TGCGCCAGCAGTCAACTTAGGACAGGGGGCACCGGGGAGCTGTTTTTT.

The CDR3: CSVEVPLSGEQYF. CDR3 in DNA: TGCAGCGTTGAAGTTCCGCTATCTGGCGAGCAGTACTTC. This chain connects TRBV29-1 to TRBJ2-7, with D unresolved. Germline CDR1 is SQVTM and CDR2 is ANQGSEA. The germline V and J ends were trimmed by 1 base and 6 bases, with 13 bases remaining between them. The CDR3 runs to 13 residues.

CDR3 bases: TGTGCCAGTAGTAAAGGCGGAAAGAATGAAAAACTGTTTTTT. It specifies CASSKGGKNEKLFF. The gene calls are TRBV19 and TRBJ1-4; no firm D call. The CDR3 is made up of 14 amino acids. The V gene lost 4 bases and the J gene lost 5 bases, with 11 bases spanning the gap. The germline CDR1 and CDR2 sequences are LNHDA and SQIVND (reference sequence).

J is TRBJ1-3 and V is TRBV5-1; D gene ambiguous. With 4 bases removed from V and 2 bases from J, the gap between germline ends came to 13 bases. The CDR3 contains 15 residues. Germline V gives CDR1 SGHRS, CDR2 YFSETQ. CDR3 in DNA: TGCGCCAGCAGCCAGGACTACGTCCCTGGAAACACCATATATTTT. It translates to CASSQDYVPGNTIYF.

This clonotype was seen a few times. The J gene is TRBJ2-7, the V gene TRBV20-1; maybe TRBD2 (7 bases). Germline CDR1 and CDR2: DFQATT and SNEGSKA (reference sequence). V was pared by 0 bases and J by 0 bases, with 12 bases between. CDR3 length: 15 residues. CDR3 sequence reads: CSAREAGALSYEQYF. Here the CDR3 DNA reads TGCAGTGCTAGAGAGGCGGGGGCCCTCTCCTACGAGCAGTACTTC.

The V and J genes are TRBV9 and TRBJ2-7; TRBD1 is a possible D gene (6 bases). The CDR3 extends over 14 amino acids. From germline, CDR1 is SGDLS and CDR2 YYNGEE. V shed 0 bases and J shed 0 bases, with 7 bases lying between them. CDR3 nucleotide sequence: TGTGCCAGCAGCGTAGACAGGGACTCCTACGAGCAGTACTTC. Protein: CASSVDRDSYEQYF.

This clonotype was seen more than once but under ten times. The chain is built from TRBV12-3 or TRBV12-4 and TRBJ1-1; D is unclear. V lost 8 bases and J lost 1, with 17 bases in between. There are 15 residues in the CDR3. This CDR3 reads CASAVSPAPNTEAFF. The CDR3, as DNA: TGTGCCAGCGCCGTGTCGCCCGCGCCGAACACTGAAGCTTTCTTT.

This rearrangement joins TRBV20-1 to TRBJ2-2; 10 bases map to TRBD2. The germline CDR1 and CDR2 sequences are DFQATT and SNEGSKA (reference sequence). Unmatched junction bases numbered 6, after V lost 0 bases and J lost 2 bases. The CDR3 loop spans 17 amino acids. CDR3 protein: CSARDRPSGGNTGELFF. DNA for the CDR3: TGCAGTGCTAGAGATAGGCCTAGCGGGGGTAACACCGGGGAGCTGTTTTTT.

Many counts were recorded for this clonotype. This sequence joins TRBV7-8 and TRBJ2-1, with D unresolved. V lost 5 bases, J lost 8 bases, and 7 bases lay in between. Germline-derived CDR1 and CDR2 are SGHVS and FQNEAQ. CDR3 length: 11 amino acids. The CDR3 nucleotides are TGTGCCAGCAGCACCGTCCATGAGCAGTTCTTC. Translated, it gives CASSTVHEQFF.

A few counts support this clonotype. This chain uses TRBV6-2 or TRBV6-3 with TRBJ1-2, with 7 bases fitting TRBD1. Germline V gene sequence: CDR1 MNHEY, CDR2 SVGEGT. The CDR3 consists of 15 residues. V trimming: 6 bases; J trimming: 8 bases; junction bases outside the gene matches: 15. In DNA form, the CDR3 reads TGTGCCAGCAGCGAACAGACAGGGTTTAGACGGGGCTACACCTTC. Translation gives CASSEQTGFRRGYTF.

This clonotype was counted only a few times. The CDR3 DNA reads as TGTGCCAGCAGCTCGATTAGCGGGGGGGCCACAGATACGCAGTATTTT. Translation: CASSSISGGATDTQYF. This chain uses TRBV7-9 with TRBJ2-3; 11 bases are shared with TRBD2. CDR3 length: 16 amino acids. J gave up 2 bases and V 4 bases, and 5 bases lay outside the gene matches. Germline V gene lookup returns CDR1 SEHNR and CDR2 FQNEAQ (reference sequence). Combining the CDR3 with reference TRBV7-9 and TRBJ2-3 gives the whole variable domain DTGVSQNPRHKITKRGQNVTFRCDPISEHNRLYWYRQTLGQGPEFLTYFQNEAQLEKSRLLSDRFSAERPKGSFSTLEIQRTEQGDSAMYLCASSSISGGATDTQYFGPGTRLTVL.

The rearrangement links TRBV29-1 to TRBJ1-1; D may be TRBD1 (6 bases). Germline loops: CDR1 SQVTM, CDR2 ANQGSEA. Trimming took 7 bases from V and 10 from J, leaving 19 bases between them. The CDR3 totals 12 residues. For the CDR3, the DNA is TGCAGCGGACTCGGGACACTCGAGGGAGCTTTCTTT. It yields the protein CSGLGTLEGAFF. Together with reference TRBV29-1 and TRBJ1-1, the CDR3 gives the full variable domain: SAVISQKPSRDICQRGTSLTIQCQVDSQVTMMFWYRQQPGQSLTLIATANQGSEATYESGFVIDKFPISRPNLTFSTLTVSNMSPEDSSIYLCSGLGTLEGAFFGQGTRLTVV.

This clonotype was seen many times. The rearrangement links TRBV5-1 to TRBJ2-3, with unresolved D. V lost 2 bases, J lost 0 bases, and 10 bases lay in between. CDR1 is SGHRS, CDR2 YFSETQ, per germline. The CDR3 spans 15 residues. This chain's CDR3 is CASSFIQRSTDTQYF. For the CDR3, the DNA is TGCGCCAGCAGCTTCATCCAGAGAAGCACAGATACGCAGTATTTT. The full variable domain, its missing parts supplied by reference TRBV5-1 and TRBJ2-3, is KAGVTQTPRYLIKTRGQQVTLSCSPISGHRSVSWYQQTPGQGLQFLFEYFSETQRNKGNFPGRFSGRQFSNSRSEMNVSTLELGDSALYLCASSFIQRSTDTQYFGPGTRLTVL.

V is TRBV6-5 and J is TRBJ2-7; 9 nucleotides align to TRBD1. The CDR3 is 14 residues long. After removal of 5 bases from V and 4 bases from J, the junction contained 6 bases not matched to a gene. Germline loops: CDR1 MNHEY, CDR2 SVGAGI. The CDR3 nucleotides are TGTGCCAGCAGTCCTGGACAGGGGAGGTACGAGCAGTACTTC. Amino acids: CASSPGQGRYEQYF.

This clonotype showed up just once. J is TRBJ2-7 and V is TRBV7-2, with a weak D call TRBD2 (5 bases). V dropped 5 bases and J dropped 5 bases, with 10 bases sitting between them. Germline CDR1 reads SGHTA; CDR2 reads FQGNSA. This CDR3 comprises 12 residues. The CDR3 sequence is CASSATRDEQYF. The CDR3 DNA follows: TGTGCCAGCAGCGCTACGCGGGACGAGCAGTACTTC.

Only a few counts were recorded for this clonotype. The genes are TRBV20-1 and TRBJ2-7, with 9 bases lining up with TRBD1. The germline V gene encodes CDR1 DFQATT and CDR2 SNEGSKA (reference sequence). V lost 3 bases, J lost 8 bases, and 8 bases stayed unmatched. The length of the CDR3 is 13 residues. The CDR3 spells CSARVGTGNKQYF. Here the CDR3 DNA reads TGCAGTGCTAGGGTTGGGACAGGGAACAAGCAGTACTTC.

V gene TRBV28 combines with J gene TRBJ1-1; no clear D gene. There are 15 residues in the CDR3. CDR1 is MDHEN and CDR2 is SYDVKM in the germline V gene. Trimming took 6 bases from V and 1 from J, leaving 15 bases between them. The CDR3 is CASRDDWAENTEAFF. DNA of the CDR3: TGTGCCAGCAGGGACGACTGGGCAGAGAACACTGAAGCTTTCTTT.